The rows below give T cell receptor beta chains drawn from one sample of a study of T cell responses to AZD1222 COVID-19 vaccine. TCRdb keeps only in-frame clones here, not all; method: immunoSEQ multiplex PCR. The sample includes some 100,000 clones, roughly 88% of them seen just once. Sequences were derived from peripheral blood, sampled on day 0 of AZD1222 vaccination. The receptors shown here come from an adult in good health. The CDR3 runs from the conserved cysteine through the conserved F or W. The order of the fields is J gene, V gene, CDR3 protein.

TRBJ1-2	TRBV6-5	CASSHQGGYGYTF
TRBJ1-4	TRBV28	CASSSPRGATNEKLFF
TRBJ1-2	TRBV29-1	CSATDMSNGYTF
TRBJ2-1	TRBV24-1	CATSDFGSSYNEQFF
TRBJ1-4	TRBV5-5	CASSLGLATNEKLFF
TRBJ1-3	TRBV5-1	CASRRDIYSGNTIYF
TRBJ1-5	TRBV6-5	CASRSIGQPQHF
TRBJ2-3	TRBV5-4	CASSFGSRITDTQYF
TRBJ1-1	TRBV19	CASSRAKAGVKNTEAFF
TRBJ2-2	TRBV2	CASSGTGNTGELFF
TRBJ1-1	TRBV6-5	CASRSFNLDAGEAFF
TRBJ2-2	TRBV9	CASSANQGPGELFF
TRBJ2-7	TRBV29-1	CSVEGSLYEQYF
TRBJ1-2	TRBV5-6	CASSLLGALTSYGYTF
TRBJ1-5	TRBV7-2	CASSSSQGAWSNQPQHF
TRBJ1-1	TRBV3-1/TRBV3-2	CASSLGTGVVNTEAFF
TRBJ1-2	TRBV7-9	CASGFDRDGYGYTF
TRBJ1-1	TRBV19	CASGNTEAFF
TRBJ1-1	TRBV27	CASRISGETEAFF
TRBJ1-2	TRBV7-9	CASSDRGGYTF
TRBJ2-1	TRBV27	CASSFTLGHRNEQFF
TRBJ1-5	TRBV7-2	CASSLAGWQTAHF
TRBJ1-6	TRBV19	CASIGPGQGNNSPLHF
TRBJ1-4	TRBV7-9	CASSALGGVGKLFF
TRBJ2-1	TRBV7-2	CASSLGSRDEQFF
TRBJ1-1	TRBV5-5	CASSLGWGLNTEAFF
TRBJ2-3	TRBV7-7	CASSLVEGTQYF
TRBJ1-5	TRBV6-2/TRBV6-3	CASSYHRIWHF
TRBJ1-2	TRBV18	CASSSSEARGDGYTF
TRBJ2-1	TRBV3-1/TRBV3-2	CASSQDPTGTYNEQFF
TRBJ2-1	TRBV6-4	CASSDSARTSYNEQFF
TRBJ2-1	TRBV4-1	CASSQGQGRSYNEQFF
TRBJ1-2	TRBV6-6	CASSYPTDRGGYTF
TRBJ2-1	TRBV3-1/TRBV3-2	CAGSQTRLVSNEQFF
TRBJ2-5	TRBV5-4	CASSIGLAGSETQYF
TRBJ2-2	TRBV21-1	CASSMRGGAYTGELFF
TRBJ2-1	TRBV19	CASSRWLGNNEQFF